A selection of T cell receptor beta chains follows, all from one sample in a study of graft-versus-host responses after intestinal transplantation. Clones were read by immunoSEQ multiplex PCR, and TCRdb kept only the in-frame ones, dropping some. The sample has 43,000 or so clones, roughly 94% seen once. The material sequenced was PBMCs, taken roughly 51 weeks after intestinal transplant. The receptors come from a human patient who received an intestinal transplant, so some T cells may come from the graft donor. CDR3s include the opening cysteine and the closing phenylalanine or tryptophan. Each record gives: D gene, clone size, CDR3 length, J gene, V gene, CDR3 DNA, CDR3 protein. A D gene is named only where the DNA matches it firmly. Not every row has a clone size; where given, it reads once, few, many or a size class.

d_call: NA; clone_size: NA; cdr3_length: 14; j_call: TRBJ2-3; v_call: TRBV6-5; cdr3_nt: TGTGCCAGCAGTTACCTCAGGGCAGAAGATACGCAGTATTTT; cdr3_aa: CASSYLRAEDTQYF
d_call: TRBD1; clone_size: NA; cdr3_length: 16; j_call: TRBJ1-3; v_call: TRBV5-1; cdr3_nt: TGCGCCAGCAGCTTAGCCGGGACAGGGATAGGAAACACCATATATTTT; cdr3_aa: CASSLAGTGIGNTIYF
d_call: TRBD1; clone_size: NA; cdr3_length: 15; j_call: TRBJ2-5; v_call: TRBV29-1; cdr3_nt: TGCAGCGTTGAGATCACCAGGGGGCGAGGAGAGACCCAGTACTTC; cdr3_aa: CSVEITRGRGETQYF
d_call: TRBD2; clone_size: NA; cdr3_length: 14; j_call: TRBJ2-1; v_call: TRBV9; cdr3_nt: TGTGCCAGCAGCGTAGGACGTTTCGGGGGGGAGCAGTTCTTC; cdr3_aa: CASSVGRFGGEQFF
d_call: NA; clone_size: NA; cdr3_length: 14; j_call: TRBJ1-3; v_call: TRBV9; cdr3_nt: TGTGCCAGCAGCGTAGCAGATCCGGGGCACACCATATATTTT; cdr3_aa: CASSVADPGHTIYF
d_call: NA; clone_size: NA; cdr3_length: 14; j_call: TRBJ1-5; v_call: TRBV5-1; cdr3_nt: TGCGCCAGCAGCTTGTGGCCAGGGAATCAGCCCCAGCATTTT; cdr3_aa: CASSLWPGNQPQHF
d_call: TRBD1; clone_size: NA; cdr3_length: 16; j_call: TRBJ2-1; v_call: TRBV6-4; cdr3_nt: TGTGCCAGCAGTGCCTCACAGGGGTACACCTACAATGAGCAGTTCTTC; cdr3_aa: CASSASQGYTYNEQFF
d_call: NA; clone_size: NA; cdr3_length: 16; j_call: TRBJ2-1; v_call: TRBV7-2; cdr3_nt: TGTGCCAGCAGCTTCGGTGGTGGTGGAAGTCGGGATGAGCAGTTCTTC; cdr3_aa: CASSFGGGGSRDEQFF
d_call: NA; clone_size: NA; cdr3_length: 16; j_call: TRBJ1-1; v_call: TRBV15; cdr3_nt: TGTGCCACCAGCAGAGATGGGACAAGAATGAACACTGAAGCTTTCTTT; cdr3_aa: CATSRDGTRMNTEAFF
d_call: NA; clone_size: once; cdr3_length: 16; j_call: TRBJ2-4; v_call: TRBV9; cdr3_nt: TGTGCCAGCAGCGCTAGGGGACCATTAGCCAAAAACATTCAGTACTTC; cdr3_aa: CASSARGPLAKNIQYF
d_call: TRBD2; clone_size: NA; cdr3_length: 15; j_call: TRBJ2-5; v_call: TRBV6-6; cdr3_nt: TGTGCCAGCAGTTACCTAGCGGGGGGTCGAGAGACCCAGTACTTC; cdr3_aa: CASSYLAGGRETQYF
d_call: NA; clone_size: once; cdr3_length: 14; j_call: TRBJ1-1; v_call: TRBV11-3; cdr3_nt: TGTGCCAGCCCAAAGGGGGGGAGGAACACTGAAGCTTTCTTT; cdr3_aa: CASPKGGRNTEAFF
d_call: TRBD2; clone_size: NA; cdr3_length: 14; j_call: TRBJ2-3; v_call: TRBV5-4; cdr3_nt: TGTGCCAGCAGCTTAGGACTAGCGGGAGATACGCAGTATTTT; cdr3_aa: CASSLGLAGDTQYF
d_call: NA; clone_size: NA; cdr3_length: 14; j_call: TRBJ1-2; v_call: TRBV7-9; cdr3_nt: TGTGCCAGCAGCTTATTCAGGGGTCAATGGGGCTACACCTTC; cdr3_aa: CASSLFRGQWGYTF
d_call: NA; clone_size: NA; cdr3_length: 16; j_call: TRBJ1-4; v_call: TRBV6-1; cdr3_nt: TGTGCCAGCAGTGAAGCTAAGGGGATAGCCGATGAAAAACTGTTTTTT; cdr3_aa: CASSEAKGIADEKLFF
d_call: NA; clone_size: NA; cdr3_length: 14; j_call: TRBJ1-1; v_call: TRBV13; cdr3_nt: TGTGCCAGCTGCCCCAGACGGTCTTTCACTGAAGCTTTCTTT; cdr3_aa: CASCPRRSFTEAFF
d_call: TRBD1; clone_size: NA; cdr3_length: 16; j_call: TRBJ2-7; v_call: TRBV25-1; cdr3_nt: TGTGCCAGCAGTCCCCGACAGGGGCAGGCCTCCTACGAGCAGTACTTC; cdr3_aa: CASSPRQGQASYEQYF
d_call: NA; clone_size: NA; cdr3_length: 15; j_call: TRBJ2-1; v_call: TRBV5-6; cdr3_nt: TGTGCCAGCAGCTTTTTTTATTCTATTATCGATGAGCAGTTCTTC; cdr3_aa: CASSFFYSIIDEQFF
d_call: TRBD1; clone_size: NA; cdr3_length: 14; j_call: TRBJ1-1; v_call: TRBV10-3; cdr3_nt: TGTGCCATCAGGGAGACAGGGCCCTGGACTGAAGCTTTCTTT; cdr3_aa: CAIRETGPWTEAFF
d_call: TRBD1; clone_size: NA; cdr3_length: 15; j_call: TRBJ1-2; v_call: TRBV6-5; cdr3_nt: TGTGCCAGCAGTCAAAGACAGGGTGGGGTCTATGGCTACACCTTC; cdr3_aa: CASSQRQGGVYGYTF
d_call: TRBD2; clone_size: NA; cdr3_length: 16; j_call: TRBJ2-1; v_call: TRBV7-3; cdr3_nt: TGTGCCAGCAGCTTATGGCCTAGCGGGACTAACAATGAGCAGTTCTTC; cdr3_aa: CASSLWPSGTNNEQFF
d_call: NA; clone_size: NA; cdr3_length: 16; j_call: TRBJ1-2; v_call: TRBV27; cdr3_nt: TGTGCCAGCAGCTCCCTGGGGGGGGGCGAATACTATGGCTACACCTTC; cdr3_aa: CASSSLGGGEYYGYTF
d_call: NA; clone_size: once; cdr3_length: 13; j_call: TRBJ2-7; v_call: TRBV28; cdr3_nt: TGTGCCAGCAGAATCCCCGGTCCCTACGAGCAGTACTTC; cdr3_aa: CASRIPGPYEQYF
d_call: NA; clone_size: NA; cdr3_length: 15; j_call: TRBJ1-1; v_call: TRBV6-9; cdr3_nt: TGTGCCAGCAGTTACGGTACGGGAATGAACACTGAAGCTTTCTTT; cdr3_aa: CASSYGTGMNTEAFF
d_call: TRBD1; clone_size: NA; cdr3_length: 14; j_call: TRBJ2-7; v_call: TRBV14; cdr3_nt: TGTGCCAGCAGCCAATGGGACAGTCGCAACGAGCAGTACTTC; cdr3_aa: CASSQWDSRNEQYF
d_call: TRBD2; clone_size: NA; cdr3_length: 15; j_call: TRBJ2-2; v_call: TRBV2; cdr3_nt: TGTGCCAGCAGTGCGGGGGGTGGTGGCACCGGGGAGCTGTTTTTT; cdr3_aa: CASSAGGGGTGELFF
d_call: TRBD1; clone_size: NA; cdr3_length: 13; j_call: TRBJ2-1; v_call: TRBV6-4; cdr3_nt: TGTGCCAGCAGTGATGACAGGGGCAATGAGCAGTTCTTC; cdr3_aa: CASSDDRGNEQFF
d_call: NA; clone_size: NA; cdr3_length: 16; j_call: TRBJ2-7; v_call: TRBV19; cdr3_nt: TGTGCCAGTAGTCCCCTAGCCGCTGGCCCGACCTACGAGCAGTACTTC; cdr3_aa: CASSPLAAGPTYEQYF
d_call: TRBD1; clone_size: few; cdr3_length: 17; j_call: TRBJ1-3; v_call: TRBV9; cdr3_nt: TGTGCCAGCAGCGTAGCAGGGGGGGGCATCTCTGGAAACACCATATATTTT; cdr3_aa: CASSVAGGGISGNTIYF
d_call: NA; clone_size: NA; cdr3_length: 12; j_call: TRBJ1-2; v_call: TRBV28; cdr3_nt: TGTGCCAGCAGTTTGCCAAGCTATGGCTACACCTTC; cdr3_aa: CASSLPSYGYTF
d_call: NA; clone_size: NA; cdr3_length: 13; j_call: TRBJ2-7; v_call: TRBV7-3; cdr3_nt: TGTGCCAGCAGCCCCAGGGGGGGGGACGAGCAGTACTTC; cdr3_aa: CASSPRGGDEQYF
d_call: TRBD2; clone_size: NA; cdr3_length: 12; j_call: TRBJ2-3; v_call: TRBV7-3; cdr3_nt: TGTGCCAGCAGCTCCCGGCGGGGGACGCAGTATTTT; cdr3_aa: CASSSRRGTQYF
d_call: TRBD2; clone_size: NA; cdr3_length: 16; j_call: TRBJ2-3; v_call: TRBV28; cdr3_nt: TGTGCCAGCAGTTTTATTATTAGCGGGAGGGCAGATACGCAGTATTTT; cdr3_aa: CASSFIISGRADTQYF
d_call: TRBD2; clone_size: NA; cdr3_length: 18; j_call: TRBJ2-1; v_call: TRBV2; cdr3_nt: TGTGCCAGCAGTGAATATGCGTTAGAACTAGCGGCGAACAGTGAGCAGTTCTTC; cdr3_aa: CASSEYALELAANSEQFF
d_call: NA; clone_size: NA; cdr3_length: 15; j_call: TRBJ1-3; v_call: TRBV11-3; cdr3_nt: TGTGCCAGCAGCTTACTCCGGACGGCGGGAAACACCATATATTTT; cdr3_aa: CASSLLRTAGNTIYF
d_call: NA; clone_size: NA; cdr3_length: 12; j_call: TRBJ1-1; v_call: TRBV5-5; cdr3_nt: TGTGCCAGCAGCTTGGGAGGGACGTTGGCTTTCTTT; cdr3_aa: CASSLGGTLAFF
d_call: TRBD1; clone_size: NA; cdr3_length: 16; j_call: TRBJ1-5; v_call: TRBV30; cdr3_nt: TGTGCCTGGAGCGGACCCGGGACAGGGGGTGCTCAGCCCCAGCATTTT; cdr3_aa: CAWSGPGTGGAQPQHF
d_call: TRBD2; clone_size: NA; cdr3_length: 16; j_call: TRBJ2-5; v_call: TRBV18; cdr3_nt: TGTGCCAGCTCACCACAGGTGGCTAGCGGCCAAGAGACCCAGTACTTC; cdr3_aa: CASSPQVASGQETQYF
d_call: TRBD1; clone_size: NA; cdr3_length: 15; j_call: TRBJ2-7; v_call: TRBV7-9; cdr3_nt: TGTGCCAGCAGCTTCGGGGACAGTGGAGTCTACGAGCAGTACTTC; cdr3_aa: CASSFGDSGVYEQYF
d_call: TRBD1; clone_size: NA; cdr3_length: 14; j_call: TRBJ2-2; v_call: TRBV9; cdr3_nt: TGTGCCAGCAAACTTCGGGACAGCACCGGGGAGCTGTTTTTT; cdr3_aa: CASKLRDSTGELFF
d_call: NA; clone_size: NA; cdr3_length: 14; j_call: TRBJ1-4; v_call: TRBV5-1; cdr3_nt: TGCGCCAGCAGCTGGGGTCGACAGGACCAAAAACTGTTTTTT; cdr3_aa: CASSWGRQDQKLFF
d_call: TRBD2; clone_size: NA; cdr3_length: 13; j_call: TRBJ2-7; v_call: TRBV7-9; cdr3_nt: TGTGCCAGCAGTTTAGCGGGAGACTACGAGCAGTACTTC; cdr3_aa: CASSLAGDYEQYF
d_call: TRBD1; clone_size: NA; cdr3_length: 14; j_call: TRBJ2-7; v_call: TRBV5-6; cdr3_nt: TGTGCCAGCAGCTTGCCAGGGGGAACCTACGAGCAGTACTTC; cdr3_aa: CASSLPGGTYEQYF
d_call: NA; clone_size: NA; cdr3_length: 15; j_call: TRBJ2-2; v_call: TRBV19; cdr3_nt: TGTGCCAGTAGTATCGCAGGGCGCGGGACCGGGGAGCTGTTTTTT; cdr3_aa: CASSIAGRGTGELFF
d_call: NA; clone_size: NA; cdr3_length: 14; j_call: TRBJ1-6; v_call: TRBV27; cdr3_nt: TGTGCCAGCAGTTTCCGCCATCCGAATTCACCCCTCCACTTT; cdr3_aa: CASSFRHPNSPLHF
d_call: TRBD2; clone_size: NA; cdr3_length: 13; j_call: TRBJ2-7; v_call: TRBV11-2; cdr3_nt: TGTGCCAGCCATCTAGCGGGGACCTACGAGCAGTACTTC; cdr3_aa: CASHLAGTYEQYF
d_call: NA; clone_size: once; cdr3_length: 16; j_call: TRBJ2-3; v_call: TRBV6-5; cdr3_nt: TGTGCCAGCAGTTACTTGGCAGGAACTAGCACAGATACGCAGTATTTT; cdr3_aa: CASSYLAGTSTDTQYF
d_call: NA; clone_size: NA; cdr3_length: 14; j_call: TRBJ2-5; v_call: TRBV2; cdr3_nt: TGTGCCAACACAGGGTTAGGAGGGCAAGAGACCCAGTACTTC; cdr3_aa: CANTGLGGQETQYF
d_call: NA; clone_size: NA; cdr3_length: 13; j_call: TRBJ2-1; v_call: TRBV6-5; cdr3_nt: TGTGCTATGGTAGAGGGGTCCTACAATGAGCAGTTCTTC; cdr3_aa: CAMVEGSYNEQFF
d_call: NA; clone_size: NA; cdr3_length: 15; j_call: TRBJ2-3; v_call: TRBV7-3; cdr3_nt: TGTGCCAGCAGCCTGGGAGAACTTTCCACAGATACGCAGTATTTT; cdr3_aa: CASSLGELSTDTQYF
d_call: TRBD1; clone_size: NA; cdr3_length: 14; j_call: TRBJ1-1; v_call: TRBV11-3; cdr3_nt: TGTGCCAGCAGCTTAGATAGGGACAGTACTGAAGCTTTCTTT; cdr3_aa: CASSLDRDSTEAFF
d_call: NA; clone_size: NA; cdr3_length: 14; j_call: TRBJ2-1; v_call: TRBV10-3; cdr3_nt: TGTGCCATCAGTGAGTCCGGCAGTCTCAATGAGCAGTTCTTC; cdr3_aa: CAISESGSLNEQFF
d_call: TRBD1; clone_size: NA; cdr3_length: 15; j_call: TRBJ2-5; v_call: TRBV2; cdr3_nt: TGTGCCAGCAGTGATGTTCACAGGGGACAAGAGACCCAGTACTTC; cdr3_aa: CASSDVHRGQETQYF
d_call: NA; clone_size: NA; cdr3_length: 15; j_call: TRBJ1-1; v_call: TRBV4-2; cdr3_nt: TGTGCCAGCAGCCGGGACGGGTTTAAGAACACTGAAGCTTTCTTT; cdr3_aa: CASSRDGFKNTEAFF
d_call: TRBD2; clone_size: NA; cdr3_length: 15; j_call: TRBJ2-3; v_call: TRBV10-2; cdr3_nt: TGCGCCAGCAGTAGCGGGGGGTGGGCCACAGATACGCAGTATTTT; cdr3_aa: CASSSGGWATDTQYF
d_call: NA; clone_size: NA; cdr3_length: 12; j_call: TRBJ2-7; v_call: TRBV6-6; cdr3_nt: TGTGCCAGCAGTTACTCGACATACGAGCAGTACTTC; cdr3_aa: CASSYSTYEQYF
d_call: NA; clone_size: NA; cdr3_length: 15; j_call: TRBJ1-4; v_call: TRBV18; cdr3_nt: TGTGCCAGCTCACCGTCAGGGCCAACTAATGAAAAACTGTTTTTT; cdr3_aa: CASSPSGPTNEKLFF